Included here is one T cell receptor (beta chain) sequence, with context. Its antigen is undetermined. Germline V gives CDR1 MNHEY, CDR2 SVGAGI. V was trimmed by 6 bases and J by 0 bases, leaving 12 bases between them. This CDR3 is 15 amino acids long. CD45RO/CCR7/CD25/CD127/CD95/CD27 staining was used to isolate CD4+ naive, central memory, regulatory and stem cell-like memory cells by sorting. Populations obtained by sorting all exceeded 98% purity. These data are taken from a study of beta chain features in type 1 diabetes. General study findings and limits: The study found moderately but significantly shorter TCRB CDR3s in all four CD4+ subsets of Type 1 diabetes patients. Unsettled here was the matter of whether HLA type influences TCRB rearrangement.

Isolated RNA was reverse transcribed in full, so expressed TCRB transcripts were sequenced. Assay: immunoSEQ multiplex PCR; the TCRdb copy retains only in-frame clones and omits some. Among 200,000 to 300,000 clones listed, 11% were seen once. Sequenced sample: naive CD4+ T cells from blood. This sequence was found in a man aged 25-40 years with type 1 diabetes. The V call is TRBV6-5, the J call TRBJ2-4; D possibly corresponds to TRBD2 (6 bases). CDR3 DNA: TGTGCCAGCAGGGGCCCGGGACTAGCCAAAAACATTCAGTACTTC. The encoded protein is CASRGPGLAKNIQYF.